This T cell receptor beta chain emerged from a study of T-cell reconstitution after alpha-beta-depleted transplantation in children. Preparation of the TCRbeta library involved a method that used unique molecular identifiers. TCRdb re-analysed the PCR reads in MiXCR, keeping a single row per CDR3 protein. The table records around 450,000 distinct CDR3 sequences, over 9.5% of them present only once. This clonotype was observed at least ten times. The target antigen is unknown. This CDR3 has 12 residues. V dropped 5 bases and J dropped 7 bases, with 9 bases sitting between them. Study outcomes and limitations: Expanded graft clones, several hundred of them, were reportedly the source of alpha-beta T cells about two months after transplant. From surviving recipient T cells and thymic progenitors came the high day-60 TCRbeta diversity observed in some patients. Among T cells one year after transplant, newly produced cells accounted for most counts and diversity.

V gene TRBV12-3 or TRBV12-4 combines with J gene TRBJ1-5, with D unresolved. The receptor's source is a child aged 2 to 15 with inherited bone marrow failure, due to receive a stem cell transplant. This specimen consisted of PBMCs, obtained before TCRalphabeta/CD19-depleted stem cell transplant. The CDR3 here is CASSRGSQPQHF. The CDR3 DNA sequence: TGTGCCAGCAGTCGTGGTAGCCAGCCCCAGCATTTT.